The next 24 T cell receptor beta chains were all read from a single sample in a study of patients and donors after allogeneic stem cell transplantation. TCRdb redid the calling of the RT-PCR reads with MiXCR, one entry per CDR3 protein. The repertoire holds about 960,000 distinct CDR3 sequences, approximately 18% seen once, with around 6% in the top ten. Sequencing used blood, either unsorted or a sorted T cell fraction (not recorded which). The receptors were sampled from a human donor who was either an allogeneic HSCT recipient or a stem cell or donor lymphocyte infusion donor (not recorded which). It is not recorded whose cells these are; they may come from a transplant donor.

This chain connects TRBV5-6 to TRBJ2-7; D may be TRBD1 (5 bases). Trimming took 5 bases from V and 6 from J, leaving 15 bases between them. The CDR3 length is 13 residues. Germline V gene data show CDR1 as SGHDT and CDR2 as YYEEEE. The CDR3: CASRYRIWGEQYF. CDR3 DNA sequence: TGTGCCAGCAGGTACAGGATTTGGGGCGAGCAGTACTTC.

This chain uses TRBV30 with TRBJ2-3; no firm D call. This CDR3 contains 15 residues. The germline V gene encodes CDR1 GTSNPN and CDR2 SVGIG (reference sequence). Trimming shortened V by 0 bases and J by 2 bases, and 12 bases separated the two germline ends. The CDR3 loop is CAWSVLGVPTDTQYF. The DNA of the CDR3 is TGTGCCTGGAGTGTACTTGGCGTCCCCACAGATACGCAGTATTTT.

This clonotype was counted only a few times. The V call is TRBV29-1, the J call TRBJ2-3, with D perhaps TRBD2 (5 bases). The CDR3 length is 12 residues. Trimming removed 4 bases from V and 6 bases from J, with 11 bases in between. Germline values: CDR1 SQVTM, CDR2 ANQGSEA. CDR3 region: CSVGGRVDTQYF. CDR3 in DNA: TGCAGCGTTGGAGGGAGAGTTGATACGCAGTATTTT.

The chain joins TRBV18 to TRBJ2-7; 9 bases agree with TRBD1. Germline lookup yields CDR1 KGHSH and CDR2 LQKENI. With 1 base clipped from V and 3 bases from J, the junction kept 4 bases outside the gene matches. The CDR3 covers 15 residues. The CDR3 nucleotides read TGTGCCAGCTCACCACTTAGACAGGGGGACTACGAGCAGTACTTC. Translated, it gives CASSPLRQGDYEQYF. Looking up the rest from reference TRBV18 and TRBJ2-7 gives the full variable domain: NAGVMQNPRHLVRRRGQEARLRCSPMKGHSHVYWYRQLPEEGLKFMVYLQKENIIDESGMPKERFSAEFPKEGPSILRIQQVVRGDSAAYFCASSPLRQGDYEQYFGPGTRLTVT.

This clonotype was recorded a few times. The chain joins TRBV30 to TRBJ2-2; 8 nucleotides match TRBD2. The CDR3 consists of 15 residues. Germline CDR1 is GTSNPN and CDR2 is SVGIG (reference sequence). Losses at the gene ends were 0 bases for V and 4 bases for J; bases not matched to a gene: 4. The CDR3 nucleotides read TGTGCCTGGAGTGTCCTAGCGGGCCGCACCGGGGAGCTGTTTTTT. This translates into CAWSVLAGRTGELFF.

The chain uses TRBV20-1 and TRBJ2-7; D might be TRBD1 (5 bases). Germline lookup yields CDR1 DFQATT and CDR2 SNEGSKA (reference sequence). The CDR3 has 16 residues. V lost 6 bases and J 1 base, leaving 22 bases between the germline ends. CDR3 in amino acids: CSAELADSRGSYEQYF. The CDR3 nucleotides are TGCAGTGCAGAACTCGCTGACAGTCGTGGGTCCTACGAGCAGTACTTC.

The CDR3 protein is CASSLGFWGRGRYRQDTQYF. CDR3 DNA sequence: TGTGCCAGCAGCTTAGGCTTCTGGGGGCGGGGGCGCTACAGGCAAGATACGCAGTATTTT. The chain has TRBV11-2 and TRBJ2-3; D perhaps matches TRBD2 (7 bases). With 1 base removed from V and 5 bases from J, the gap between germline ends came to 28 bases. The CDR3 contains 20 residues. CDR1 is SGHAT, CDR2 FQNNGV, per germline.

In its sample, this clonotype was seen a few times. The rearrangement uses TRBV9 and TRBJ2-1, with 7 bases that match TRBD2. Unmatched junction bases numbered 9, after V lost 0 bases and J lost 3 bases. Germline V CDR1 and CDR2: SGDLS, YYNGEE. The CDR3 runs 17 residues. CDR3 residues: CASSVGLGLAVYNEQFF. The CDR3 nucleotides are TGTGCCAGCAGCGTAGGATTAGGCCTAGCGGTCTACAATGAGCAGTTCTTC.

Here the CDR3 reads CASSQDRDRGHFDYGYTF. The CDR3 DNA is TGCGCCAGCAGCCAAGACCGGGACAGGGGGCACTTTGACTATGGCTACACCTTC. The chain employs TRBV4-3 and TRBJ1-2, with 12 bases fitting TRBD1. V gave up 0 bases and J gave up 3 bases; unmatched junction bases: 8. CDR1 and CDR2 (germline): LGHNA, YSLEER. The CDR3 has 18 residues.

The chain combines TRBV5-5 with TRBJ2-7, with unresolved D. This CDR3 has 13 residues. Germline V gene lookup returns CDR1 SGHKS and CDR2 YYEKEE (reference sequence). The V and J ends lost 5 bases and 0 bases respectively, with 9 bases between them. CDR3 region: CASSRTVSYEQYF. CDR3 coding DNA: TGTGCCAGCAGTCGGACGGTCTCCTACGAGCAGTACTTC. The entire variable domain, with the rest obtained from reference TRBV5-5 and TRBJ2-7, is as follows: DAGVTQSPTHLIKTRGQQVTLRCSPISGHKSVSWYQQVLGQGPQFIFQYYEKEERGRGNFPDRFSARQFPNYSSELNVNALLLGDSALYLCASSRTVSYEQYFGPGTRLTVT.

The V and J genes are TRBV5-1 and TRBJ2-1, with TRBD2 matching 7 bases. Germline V gives CDR1 SGHRS, CDR2 YFSETQ. The J segment lost 7 bases and the V segment lost 4 bases, leaving 8 bases of the junction unmatched. The CDR3 loop spans 14 amino acids. This CDR3 is CASSGAGRENEQFF. The CDR3 nucleotides read TGCGCCAGCAGCGGGGCAGGGAGGGAGAATGAGCAGTTCTTC.

This chain links TRBV6-2 or TRBV6-3 with TRBJ2-1, with D unclear. In germline, CDR1 is MNHEY, CDR2 SVGEGT. Trimming pared 7 bases from V and 8 bases from J, leaving 18 bases between. The CDR3 is made up of 14 amino acids. Written as DNA, the CDR3 is TGTGCCAGCACCAACGTCCCCCTTGGCCATGAGCAGTTCTTC. This translates into CASTNVPLGHEQFF.

This clonotype was counted between two and nine times. The chain combines TRBV27 with TRBJ2-1, with 9 bases that match TRBD1. V lost 6 bases and J lost 7; bases outside the gene matches: 10. CDR3 length: 15 residues. CDR1 is MNHEY and CDR2 is SMNVEV in the germline V gene (reference sequence). The CDR3 coding sequence is TGTGCCAGCAGAGATCTCGGGACAGGGAGGAATGAGCAGTTCTTC. It encodes CASRDLGTGRNEQFF.

This clonotype appeared a few times. This chain joins TRBV27 and TRBJ2-3; 15 nucleotides align to TRBD2. The CDR3 covers 15 residues. Germline CDR1 MNHEY, CDR2 SMNVEV (reference sequence). J was trimmed by 6 bases and V by 4 bases; bases with no gene match: 2. CDR3: CASSWTSGRADTQYF. CDR3 nucleotide sequence: TGTGCCAGCAGTTGGACTAGCGGGAGGGCTGATACGCAGTATTTT.

The table lists this clonotype with many counts. The chain is built from TRBV7-3 and TRBJ2-2; unclear D gene. Germline V gene sequence: CDR1 SGHTA, CDR2 FQGTGA. The CDR3 runs 12 residues. Trimming shortened V by 4 bases and J by 4 bases, and 4 bases separated the two germline ends. CDR3 bases: TGTGCCAGCAGCTCCCGCACCGGGGAGCTGTTTTTT. Translated: CASSSRTGELFF.

The chain couples TRBV12-3 or TRBV12-4 to TRBJ2-1; 11 nucleotides agree with TRBD2. With 6 bases clipped from V and 7 bases from J, the junction kept 8 bases outside the gene matches. This CDR3 region has 15 residues. The CDR3 loop reads CASSRTSGGENEQFF. In DNA form, the CDR3 reads TGTGCCAGCAGCAGAACTAGCGGGGGAGAAAATGAGCAGTTCTTC.

Worth noting for this clonotype: A read error is likely, as this CDR3 ends without the conserved phenylalanine or tryptophan. J is TRBJ2-1 and V is TRBV5-6; D ambiguous. Per the germline V gene, CDR1 is SGHDT and CDR2 is YYEEEE. CDR3 size: 15 residues. V dropped 1 base and J dropped 0 bases, with 8 bases sitting between them. DNA for the CDR3: TGTGCCAGCAGCTTGTGGGCCAGCTCCTACAATGAGCAGTTCTAC. As protein: CASSLWASSYNEQFY.

This clonotype was observed once. The CDR3 DNA is TGTGCCTGGGGGTGGCGGGAGCTGTTTTTT. Its protein is CAWGWRELFF. The chain combines TRBV30 with TRBJ2-2; no clear D. This CDR3 region has 10 residues. Germline CDR1 and CDR2: GTSNPN and SVGIG (reference sequence). Trimming removed 5 bases at V and 9 bases at J, with 7 bases between.

The CDR3 DNA follows: TGTGCCAGCAGTTACGCGGACAGGGTGGGATCAGATACGCAGTATTTT. Translated, it gives CASSYADRVGSDTQYF. The chain uses TRBV6-5 and TRBJ2-3; the match to TRBD1 covers 8 bases. The CDR3 spans 16 residues. Unmatched junction bases numbered 8, after V lost 2 bases and J lost 4 bases. Germline assignment: CDR1 MNHEY and CDR2 SVGAGI.

This sequence joins TRBV6-6 and TRBJ1-3, with unresolved D. CDR1 and CDR2 from the germline V gene are MNHNY and SVGAGI (reference sequence). Trimming shortened V by 6 bases and J by 4 bases, and 10 bases separated the two germline ends. This CDR3 has 13 residues. The CDR3 region has the DNA TGTGCCAGCAGCTCCGCGCTCGGAAACACCATATATTTT. This gives the protein CASSSALGNTIYF.

This clonotype turned up a few times. V usage is TRBV27 and J usage is TRBJ2-5, with unresolved D. This CDR3 contains 13 residues. V shed 4 bases and J shed 7 bases, with 13 bases lying between them. CDR1 is MNHEY, CDR2 SMNVEV, per germline (reference sequence). The DNA for the CDR3 is TGTGCCAGCAGTTCCACTTCCGGACGGACCCAGTACTTC. As protein: CASSSTSGRTQYF.

This clonotype was detected many times. The chain has TRBV2 and TRBJ2-7, with D maybe TRBD1 (5 bases). Germline CDR1 and CDR2: SNHLY and FYNNEI. This CDR3 has 11 residues. Trimming left V 7 bases short and J 7 bases short, with 11 bases between. The CDR3 spells CASTQRGEQYF. In DNA, the CDR3 is TGTGCCAGCACCCAAAGGGGTGAGCAGTACTTC.

This clonotype was observed a few times. The chain links TRBV30 to TRBJ1-2; TRBD1 agrees at 7 bases. From germline, CDR1 is GTSNPN and CDR2 SVGIG (reference sequence). The CDR3 covers 15 residues. The V gene end was trimmed by 0 bases and the J gene end by 7 bases; junction bases not matched to a gene: 11. The chain's CDR3 is CAWSVDATGSFGYTF. Written as DNA, the CDR3 is TGTGCCTGGAGTGTAGATGCGACAGGGTCGTTTGGCTACACCTTC.

This chain connects TRBV2 to TRBJ2-3; D is perhaps TRBD2 (6 bases). The length of the CDR3 is 17 residues. CDR1 is SNHLY and CDR2 is FYNNEI in the germline V gene. V lost 4 bases, J lost 0 bases, and 17 bases lay in between. The CDR3 bases are TGTGCCAGCAGTGCCCGGATGGCGGGGACTAGCACAGATACGCAGTATTTT. Translated: CASSARMAGTSTDTQYF.